A selection of T cell receptor beta chains follows, all from one sample in a study of T cell changes during pregnancy in multiple sclerosis. Profiled with immunoSEQ multiplex PCR; TCRdb holds only in-frame clones, not every one. The data contain 50,000 to 60,000 clones, around 90% of them singletons. The specimen comprised CD4+ T cells from peripheral blood mononuclear cells, sampled in the second trimester of pregnancy. All receptors derive from a female donor with multiple sclerosis, enrolled in a pregnancy study. Each CDR3 is given with its conserved first and last residue. The D gene is left open where the match is weak. Not all rows give a size; the values are once, few, many and, for expanded clones, a class.

abundance: once
d_gene: TRBD1
j_gene: TRBJ1-1
v_gene: TRBV6-6
CDR3aa: CASSSTGRANTEAFF
CDR3nt: TGTGCCAGCAGTTCGACAGGGCGGGCGAACACTGAAGCTTTCTTT

abundance: few
d_gene: TRBD2
j_gene: TRBJ2-1
v_gene: TRBV28
CDR3aa: CASSLLGLAGGPGEQFF
CDR3nt: TGTGCCAGCAGCCTCCTCGGACTAGCGGGGGGGCCGGGTGAGCAGTTCTTC

abundance: NA
d_gene: NA
j_gene: TRBJ2-2
v_gene: TRBV6-6
CDR3aa: CASSRKTSNTGELFF
CDR3nt: TGTGCCAGCAGCCGAAAGACATCGAACACCGGGGAGCTGTTTTTT

abundance: NA
d_gene: TRBD2
j_gene: TRBJ2-2
v_gene: TRBV7-3
CDR3aa: CASSLNPAGGGELFF
CDR3nt: TGTGCCAGCAGCTTGAACCCGGCGGGAGGCGGGGAGCTGTTTTTT

abundance: NA
d_gene: TRBD1
j_gene: TRBJ2-5
v_gene: TRBV19
CDR3aa: CASSTGTGETQYF
CDR3nt: TGTGCCAGTAGTACCGGGACAGGGGAGACCCAGTACTTC

abundance: NA
d_gene: TRBD1
j_gene: TRBJ2-7
v_gene: TRBV5-4
CDR3aa: CASSSTGGPYEQYF
CDR3nt: TGTGCCAGCAGCTCCACAGGGGGTCCCTACGAGCAGTACTTC

abundance: NA
d_gene: NA
j_gene: TRBJ1-2
v_gene: TRBV28
CDR3aa: CASSPSSQGLSNYGYTF
CDR3nt: TGTGCCAGCAGTCCTTCTTCTCAGGGGCTATCTAACTATGGCTACACCTTC

abundance: NA
d_gene: NA
j_gene: TRBJ2-3
v_gene: TRBV27
CDR3aa: CASSVDPLRGTDTQYF
CDR3nt: TGTGCCAGCAGTGTCGACCCCTTGCGGGGCACAGATACGCAGTATTTT

abundance: NA
d_gene: TRBD2
j_gene: TRBJ2-3
v_gene: TRBV9
CDR3aa: CASSGTSGGVKTDTQYF
CDR3nt: TGTGCCAGCAGCGGGACTAGCGGGGGGGTGAAGACAGATACGCAGTATTTT

abundance: NA
d_gene: NA
j_gene: TRBJ1-2
v_gene: TRBV30
CDR3aa: CAWSPRGPYYGYTF
CDR3nt: TGTGCCTGGAGTCCACGCGGCCCTTATTATGGCTACACCTTC

abundance: NA
d_gene: TRBD1
j_gene: TRBJ1-1
v_gene: TRBV5-1
CDR3aa: CASTLADRRTEAFF
CDR3nt: TGCGCCAGCACCCTTGCGGACAGGAGGACTGAAGCTTTCTTT

abundance: NA
d_gene: NA
j_gene: TRBJ2-7
v_gene: TRBV14
CDR3aa: CASSQDGYEQYF
CDR3nt: TGTGCCAGCAGCCAAGACGGCTACGAGCAGTACTTC

abundance: NA
d_gene: NA
j_gene: TRBJ1-5
v_gene: TRBV5-1
CDR3aa: CASSPGDSHQPQHF
CDR3nt: TGCGCCAGCAGCCCGGGAGACAGTCATCAGCCCCAGCATTTT

abundance: NA
d_gene: NA
j_gene: TRBJ1-2
v_gene: TRBV6-1
CDR3aa: CASSDRFNYGYTF
CDR3nt: TGTGCCAGCAGTGACAGGTTTAACTATGGCTACACCTTC

abundance: once
d_gene: NA
j_gene: TRBJ1-3
v_gene: TRBV9
CDR3aa: CASSVAGAHGNTIYF
CDR3nt: TGTGCCAGCAGCGTAGCTGGGGCTCATGGAAACACCATATATTTT

abundance: once
d_gene: NA
j_gene: TRBJ1-1
v_gene: TRBV4-1
CDR3aa: CASSPGRLRGFTEAFF
CDR3nt: TGCGCCAGCAGCCCGGGCAGACTACGGGGGTTCACTGAAGCTTTCTTT

abundance: once
d_gene: TRBD2
j_gene: TRBJ2-3
v_gene: TRBV6-5
CDR3aa: CASSYILAGTDTQYF
CDR3nt: TGTGCCAGCAGTTACATCCTAGCGGGCACAGATACGCAGTATTTT

abundance: NA
d_gene: TRBD1
j_gene: TRBJ1-2
v_gene: TRBV7-9
CDR3aa: CASSVRTGYGYTF
CDR3nt: TGTGCCAGCAGCGTCCGGACAGGTTATGGCTACACCTTC

abundance: NA
d_gene: TRBD1
j_gene: TRBJ1-5
v_gene: TRBV9
CDR3aa: CASSVGSGTGDQPQHF
CDR3nt: TGTGCCAGCAGCGTAGGGTCAGGGACAGGGGATCAGCCCCAGCATTTT

abundance: NA
d_gene: TRBD1
j_gene: TRBJ2-2
v_gene: TRBV29-1
CDR3aa: CSVGRGQVSGELFF
CDR3nt: TGCAGCGTGGGCCGTGGACAGGTATCCGGGGAGCTGTTTTTT

abundance: NA
d_gene: NA
j_gene: TRBJ2-2
v_gene: TRBV7-9
CDR3aa: CASSLVDSNTGELFF
CDR3nt: TGTGCCAGCAGCTTAGTGGACTCGAACACCGGGGAGCTGTTTTTT

abundance: NA
d_gene: TRBD2
j_gene: TRBJ2-3
v_gene: TRBV11-3
CDR3aa: CASSLSGRTDTQYF
CDR3nt: TGTGCCAGCAGCTTATCCGGGAGGACAGATACGCAGTATTTT

abundance: few
d_gene: NA
j_gene: TRBJ1-2
v_gene: TRBV6-5
CDR3aa: CATGWVAGYTF
CDR3nt: TGTGCCACCGGGTGGGTAGCCGGCTACACCTTC

abundance: NA
d_gene: TRBD1
j_gene: TRBJ2-3
v_gene: TRBV7-3
CDR3aa: CASSLDRASTDTQYF
CDR3nt: TGTGCCAGCAGCTTGGACAGGGCTAGCACAGATACGCAGTATTTT

abundance: NA
d_gene: TRBD1
j_gene: TRBJ2-6
v_gene: TRBV7-6
CDR3aa: CASSLVDRGESGYSGANVLTF
CDR3nt: TGTGCCAGCAGCTTGGTGGACAGGGGAGAGTCTGGATACTCTGGGGCCAACGTCCTGACTTTC

abundance: NA
d_gene: TRBD1
j_gene: TRBJ2-1
v_gene: TRBV11-1
CDR3aa: CASSLEGQANEQFF
CDR3nt: TGTGCCAGCAGCTTAGAGGGACAGGCCAATGAGCAGTTCTTC

abundance: NA
d_gene: TRBD1
j_gene: TRBJ1-6
v_gene: TRBV10-2
CDR3aa: CASRDRADSPLHF
CDR3nt: TGCGCCAGCAGGGACAGGGCGGATTCACCCCTCCACTTT

abundance: NA
d_gene: NA
j_gene: TRBJ2-3
v_gene: TRBV15
CDR3aa: CATSWWPTTSTDTQYF
CDR3nt: TGTGCCACCAGCTGGTGGCCAACTACTAGCACAGATACGCAGTATTTT

abundance: NA
d_gene: TRBD1
j_gene: TRBJ1-1
v_gene: TRBV6-6
CDR3aa: CASRPGTGRTEAFF
CDR3nt: TGTGCCAGCAGGCCAGGGACAGGGCGCACTGAAGCTTTCTTT

abundance: NA
d_gene: TRBD1
j_gene: TRBJ1-1
v_gene: TRBV7-3
CDR3aa: CASSSQGAGLTEAFF
CDR3nt: TGTGCCAGCAGCTCACAGGGGGCGGGCCTCACTGAAGCTTTCTTT

abundance: NA
d_gene: TRBD1
j_gene: TRBJ1-5
v_gene: TRBV5-1
CDR3aa: CASSLEPGQKYNQPQHF
CDR3nt: TGCGCCAGCAGCTTGGAGCCGGGACAGAAGTACAATCAGCCCCAGCATTTT

abundance: NA
d_gene: TRBD2
j_gene: TRBJ2-5
v_gene: TRBV5-1
CDR3aa: CASSEGTTLYQETQYF
CDR3nt: TGCGCCAGCAGCGAAGGGACTACCTTGTACCAAGAGACCCAGTACTTC

abundance: NA
d_gene: TRBD2
j_gene: TRBJ2-1
v_gene: TRBV7-9
CDR3aa: CASSRELAGGAGEQFF
CDR3nt: TGTGCCAGCAGCCGAGAATTAGCGGGGGGGGCGGGTGAGCAGTTCTTC

abundance: NA
d_gene: TRBD2
j_gene: TRBJ2-5
v_gene: TRBV5-1
CDR3aa: CASSSSLAGGGETQYF
CDR3nt: TGCGCCAGCAGCTCCTCCCTAGCGGGAGGGGGGGAGACCCAGTACTTC

abundance: NA
d_gene: NA
j_gene: TRBJ2-1
v_gene: TRBV2
CDR3aa: CASSEVGRGGEQFF
CDR3nt: TGTGCCAGCAGCGAAGTTGGTAGAGGGGGTGAGCAGTTCTTC

abundance: NA
d_gene: TRBD2
j_gene: TRBJ2-1
v_gene: TRBV11-2
CDR3aa: CASSLVFSSGGAHEQFF
CDR3nt: TGTGCCAGCAGCTTAGTGTTTAGTAGCGGGGGGGCTCATGAGCAGTTCTTC

abundance: NA
d_gene: TRBD2
j_gene: TRBJ2-1
v_gene: TRBV10-3
CDR3aa: CAISFSGTSGVYNEQFF
CDR3nt: TGTGCCATCAGTTTTTCCGGGACTAGCGGGGTGTACAATGAGCAGTTCTTC

abundance: once
d_gene: TRBD1
j_gene: TRBJ2-2
v_gene: TRBV6-1
CDR3aa: CASRAQGAGTGELFF
CDR3nt: TGTGCCAGCAGGGCGCAGGGGGCAGGGACCGGGGAGCTGTTTTTT

abundance: NA
d_gene: NA
j_gene: TRBJ1-5
v_gene: TRBV4-1
CDR3aa: CASSRTPREGPQHF
CDR3nt: TGCGCCAGCAGCCGGACGCCGCGGGAGGGTCCCCAGCATTTT

abundance: once
d_gene: TRBD1
j_gene: TRBJ2-2
v_gene: TRBV6-1
CDR3aa: CASSTGTGWTGELFF
CDR3nt: TGTGCCAGCAGTACCGGGACAGGGTGGACCGGGGAGCTGTTTTTT

abundance: NA
d_gene: TRBD2
j_gene: TRBJ2-1
v_gene: TRBV5-1
CDR3aa: CATGLAGGPGSYNEQFF
CDR3nt: TGCGCCACTGGACTAGCGGGAGGGCCGGGCTCCTACAATGAGCAGTTCTTC

abundance: once
d_gene: TRBD1
j_gene: TRBJ1-2
v_gene: TRBV27
CDR3aa: CASRSDRVGFYTF
CDR3nt: TGTGCCAGCAGATCCGACAGGGTTGGATTCTACACCTTC

abundance: NA
d_gene: NA
j_gene: TRBJ2-7
v_gene: TRBV12-5
CDR3aa: CASGHNRKEGVPYEQYF
CDR3nt: TGTGCTAGTGGCCATAACCGAAAAGAGGGAGTTCCCTACGAGCAGTACTTC

abundance: NA
d_gene: TRBD1
j_gene: TRBJ1-1
v_gene: TRBV11-1
CDR3aa: CASSSGQGNTEAFF
CDR3nt: TGTGCCAGCAGCTCTGGACAGGGGAACACTGAAGCTTTCTTT

abundance: NA
d_gene: NA
j_gene: TRBJ1-4
v_gene: TRBV11-2
CDR3aa: CASSPADSGKLFF
CDR3nt: TGTGCCAGCAGCCCGGCGGATAGTGGAAAACTGTTTTTT

abundance: NA
d_gene: NA
j_gene: TRBJ1-4
v_gene: TRBV27
CDR3aa: CASGREKLFF
CDR3nt: TGTGCCAGCGGGAGGGAAAAACTGTTTTTT

abundance: NA
d_gene: TRBD2
j_gene: TRBJ2-7
v_gene: TRBV5-6
CDR3aa: CASSSGLAGWSSYEQYF
CDR3nt: TGTGCCAGCAGCTCGGGGCTAGCGGGGTGGAGCTCCTACGAGCAGTACTTC

abundance: NA
d_gene: NA
j_gene: TRBJ1-4
v_gene: TRBV29-1
CDR3aa: CSVGRQVKESEKLFF
CDR3nt: TGCAGCGTTGGGAGACAGGTGAAAGAGAGTGAAAAACTGTTTTTT

abundance: NA
d_gene: NA
j_gene: TRBJ1-1
v_gene: TRBV9
CDR3aa: CASRRDTNTEAFF
CDR3nt: TGTGCCAGCAGGAGGGACACAAACACTGAAGCTTTCTTT

abundance: once
d_gene: TRBD1
j_gene: TRBJ1-2
v_gene: TRBV6-5
CDR3aa: CASSPKQTGNYGYTF
CDR3nt: TGTGCCAGCAGCCCAAAACAGACAGGGAACTATGGCTACACCTTC

abundance: NA
d_gene: NA
j_gene: TRBJ1-4
v_gene: TRBV5-1
CDR3aa: CASSVGTLNEKLFF
CDR3nt: TGCGCCAGCAGCGTCGGGACACTCAATGAAAAACTGTTTTTT

abundance: NA
d_gene: NA
j_gene: TRBJ2-7
v_gene: TRBV7-9
CDR3aa: CASSLAGRSYEQYF
CDR3nt: TGTGCCAGCAGCTTAGCCGGGAGATCCTACGAGCAGTACTTC

abundance: NA
d_gene: NA
j_gene: TRBJ2-7
v_gene: TRBV27
CDR3aa: CASSLSGASVDEQYF
CDR3nt: TGTGCCAGCAGTTTATCGGGGGCCTCTGTGGACGAGCAGTACTTC

abundance: NA
d_gene: NA
j_gene: TRBJ2-1
v_gene: TRBV7-8
CDR3aa: CASRINRDRYNEQFF
CDR3nt: TGTGCCAGCAGGATCAACAGAGACCGTTACAATGAGCAGTTCTTC

abundance: NA
d_gene: NA
j_gene: TRBJ2-1
v_gene: TRBV20-1
CDR3aa: CSALVAEQFF
CDR3nt: TGCAGTGCTCTAGTAGCTGAGCAGTTCTTC